This is a list of T cell receptor beta chains from one sample in a study of cytomegalovirus exposure and HLA in healthy donors. Only in-frame clones appear in the TCRdb table, and some are missing; sequencing was by immunoSEQ multiplex PCR. Of around 31,000 clones in the sample, more than 55% were seen once. What was sequenced was PBMCs. The receptors here all came from a male donor in good health and CMV-seropositive. The CDR3 runs from the conserved cysteine through the conserved F or W. The D gene is left open where the match is weak. Size tells how often a clone was seen (once, few, many) or the class of an expanded clone, and some rows leave it out.

>TRBD2|TRBV7-2|.|TRBJ2-7
TGTGCCAGCAGCGGGCTGGGGGGGATCTACGAGCAGTACTTC
CASSGLGGIYEQYF
>TRBD1|TRBV7-9|.|TRBJ2-3
TGTGCCAGCAGCCCGAGTACAGGGGCCCCAGATACGCAGTATTTT
CASSPSTGAPDTQYF
>TRBD1|TRBV19|.|TRBJ2-1
TGTGCCAGTAAAGGACAGGGGAAGGGAGATGAGCAGTTCTTC
CASKGQGKGDEQFF
>.|TRBV7-9|few|TRBJ2-1
TGTGCCAGCAGCTTAGACAGGGAGCAGTTCTTC
CASSLDREQFF
>TRBD1|TRBV5-4|.|TRBJ1-2
TGTGCCAGCAGCTACGATAGGACAGGGTCCTATGGCTACACCTTC
CASSYDRTGSYGYTF
>.|TRBV30|.|TRBJ1-5
TGTGCCTGGAGTTATGACAGAATTAATCAGCCCCAGCATTTT
CAWSYDRINQPQHF
>TRBD1|TRBV19|few|TRBJ2-7
TGTGCCGCATCGCCCGGGACAGGGTCCTACGAGCAGTACTTC
CAASPGTGSYEQYF
>TRBD1|TRBV4-1|.|TRBJ1-4
TGCGCCAGCAGCCGAGGACAGGGCCCTACGGGAGAAAAACTGTTTTTT
CASSRGQGPTGEKLFF
>TRBD1|TRBV5-1|.|TRBJ1-2
TGCGCCAGCAGCCCGGGGACAGGGGTCGTCTATGGCTACACCTTC
CASSPGTGVVYGYTF
>.|TRBV6-5|.|TRBJ1-1
TGTGCCAGCACCCCAGGCCAGGGGCAAAACACTGAAGCTTTCTTT
CASTPGQGQNTEAFF
>TRBD1|TRBV5-1|.|TRBJ1-1
TGCGCCAGCAGCTTGGGAGGGACAGGGAACACTGAAGCTTTCTTT
CASSLGGTGNTEAFF
>.|TRBV5-4|.|TRBJ2-2
TGTGCCAGCAGCCCCCCCGGTGGGGAGCTGTTTTTT
CASSPPGGELFF
>TRBD1|TRBV5-1|.|TRBJ2-7
TGCGCCAGCAGCTTGGGGGGGACAGGGACCTCCTACGAGCAGTACTTC
CASSLGGTGTSYEQYF
>.|TRBV10-1|.|TRBJ1-1
TGCGCCAGCAGGGGGACTTTAGCAGAAGAAGCTTTCTTT
CASRGTLAEEAFF
>.|TRBV19|.|TRBJ1-2
TGTGCCAGTAGTATATCAGACCGCAGGGCTTATGGCTACACCTTC
CASSISDRRAYGYTF
>.|TRBV6-5|.|TRBJ1-5
TGTGCCAGCAGTAGCCGGGAGGGTACTAAGCCCCAGCATTTT
CASSSREGTKPQHF
>TRBD1|TRBV28|few|TRBJ2-7
TGTGCCAGTGATGCAGACAGGGGCGGTAGGGAGCAGTACTTC
CASDADRGGREQYF
>.|TRBV18|.|TRBJ1-5
TGTGCCAGCTCACCAAACACAGGTGGGTCGGCCCAGCATTTT
CASSPNTGGSAQHF
>TRBD2|TRBV25-1|.|TRBJ2-2
TGTGCCAGCAGTCGTGGCGGGAGTCCCGGAACCGGGGAGCTGTTTTTT
CASSRGGSPGTGELFF
>TRBD2|TRBV10-3|.|TRBJ2-1
TGTGCCATCTCGCCGACTAGCAGACCGGAAGTTCCGTTCTTC
CAISPTSRPEVPFF
>.|TRBV15|.|TRBJ1-4
TGTGCCACCAGCAGAGATGGCACCTCAAATGAAAAACTGTTTTTT
CATSRDGTSNEKLFF
>.|TRBV10-2|.|TRBJ1-1
TGCGCCAGCAGCCACGAACGGGCTGAAGCTTTCTTT
CASSHERAEAFF
>TRBD1|TRBV10-1|.|TRBJ2-7
TGCGCCAGCAGTGATGGACAGGGGCTCGGGGAGCAGTACTTC
CASSDGQGLGEQYF
>TRBD1|TRBV5-1|.|TRBJ2-7
TGCGCCAGCAGCTTTGGAGTCGGGACAGGGAACGACGAGCAGTACTTC
CASSFGVGTGNDEQYF
>TRBD1|TRBV6-5|.|TRBJ2-7
TGTGCCAGCAGTGCGTTAGGGACAGGGGGTGGCGAGCAGTACTTC
CASSALGTGGGEQYF
>TRBD1|TRBV28|.|TRBJ2-5
TGTGACAGCAGTTCCGGGCCAGGGGTAGGGGGCCAAGAGACACAGTACTTC
CDSSSGPGVGGQETQYF
>.|TRBV5-6|few|TRBJ1-1
TGTGCCAGCAGCTTGGCCTCAGGGGTGAACACTGAAGCTTTCTTT
CASSLASGVNTEAFF
>TRBD1|TRBV30|.|TRBJ1-5
TGTGCCTGGAGTGTTGGACAGGGCATAAATCAGCCCCAGCATTTT
CAWSVGQGINQPQHF
>.|TRBV19|.|TRBJ2-4
TGTGCCAGTAGTTTCGGTGCCGCCAAAAACATTCAGTACTTC
CASSFGAAKNIQYF
>TRBD1|TRBV2|many|TRBJ1-5
TGTGCCAGCAGTCCCCCTCCCCAGGACAGGGGGATAAATCAGCCCCAGCATTTT
CASSPPPQDRGINQPQHF
>.|TRBV30|.|TRBJ2-3
TGTGCCTGGAGTGTAGGGAAGGGGACAGATACGCAGTATTTT
CAWSVGKGTDTQYF
>.|TRBV27|few|TRBJ2-5
TGTGCCAGCAGTCCTTCCGGGGGAGGAGAGACCCAGTACTTC
CASSPSGGGETQYF
>TRBD2|TRBV7-8|.|TRBJ2-1
TGTGCCAGCAGCTTGGGACTAGCGGGCTATGAGCAGTTCTTC
CASSLGLAGYEQFF
>TRBD1|TRBV6-1|few|TRBJ1-5
TGTGCCAGCACCCTGACAGGGGACCAGCCCCAGCATTTT
CASTLTGDQPQHF
>.|TRBV7-9|.|TRBJ1-5
TGTGCCAGCAGCATCCTCCCGAATCAGCCCCAGCATTTT
CASSILPNQPQHF
>.|TRBV2|.|TRBJ1-5
TGTGCCAGCACGGTTCAACAGGGAAGTCAGCCCCAGCATTTT
CASTVQQGSQPQHF
>.|TRBV28|.|TRBJ1-2
TGTGCCAGCAGTTTAAGGCACAGCGGCTACACCTTC
CASSLRHSGYTF
>TRBD1|TRBV11-3|.|TRBJ2-7
TGTGCCAGTAGACAGGGTACCGACGAGCAGTACTTC
CASRQGTDEQYF
>.|TRBV6-5|few|TRBJ1-1
TGTGCCAGCAGTTTAGCGGGATACGGTAGCACTGAAGCTTTCTTT
CASSLAGYGSTEAFF
>TRBD1|TRBV5-1|.|TRBJ1-2
TGCGCCAGCAGCCGGACAGGGGAGTATGGCTACACCTTC
CASSRTGEYGYTF
>TRBD1|TRBV30|.|TRBJ1-2
TGTGCCTGGAGTGCGACAGGGGCAAGGAGAGGCTATGGCTACACCTTC
CAWSATGARRGYGYTF
>TRBD1|TRBV15|.|TRBJ1-5
TGTGCCACCAGCAGAGAAGGGGGCGGGGGCAATCAGCCCCAGCATTTT
CATSREGGGGNQPQHF
>.|TRBV6-5|.|TRBJ2-7
TGTGCCAGCAGTTACGGGGGGTTGGGCTCCTACGAGCAGTACTTC
CASSYGGLGSYEQYF
>.|TRBV27|.|TRBJ2-5
TGTGCCAGCACCGCCGGGGAGACCCAGTACTTC
CASTAGETQYF
>.|TRBV27|.|TRBJ1-5
TGTGCCAGCGGGCGCAATCAGCCCCAGCATTTT
CASGRNQPQHF
>TRBD1|TRBV11-2|.|TRBJ2-7
TGTGCCAGCAGCCCCCTGGGGACAGGAGCCTTCTACGAGCAGTACTTC
CASSPLGTGAFYEQYF
>.|TRBV19|medium-sized|TRBJ1-1
TGTGCCAGTATTGAGGCCTTTGAAGCTTTCTTT
CASIEAFEAFF
>TRBD1|TRBV7-3|.|TRBJ1-1
TGTGCCAGCACACTTAGCCGGGACAGACTCCAAGCTTTCTTT
CASTLSRDRLQAFF
>.|TRBV5-8|large|TRBJ1-1
TGTGCCAGCAGCTTGGGTGGAGAGAACACTGAAGCTTTCTTT
CASSLGGENTEAFF
>.|TRBV5-4|.|TRBJ2-5
TGTGCCAGCAGCTGGACCCCGGGGGAGACCCAGTACTTC
CASSWTPGETQYF
>TRBD2|TRBV5-6|.|TRBJ2-5
TGTGCCAGCAGCTGGGGCGCGGGGGGTCGAGAGACCCAGTACTTC
CASSWGAGGRETQYF
>TRBD1|TRBV29-1|.|TRBJ1-2
TGCAGCGTTGGGCAGGGGGCCTCCGACTATGGCTACACCTTC
CSVGQGASDYGYTF
>.|TRBV2|.|TRBJ2-1
TGTGCCAGCAGTGTATACAATGAGCAGTTCTTC
CASSVYNEQFF
>.|TRBV23-1|.|TRBJ1-5
TGCGCCAGCAGTCAACCAGACACTTATAGCAATCAGCCCCAGCATTTT
CASSQPDTYSNQPQHF
>.|TRBV6-5|.|TRBJ1-5
TGTGCCAGCAGTACCATAACAGATCAGCCCCAGCATTTT
CASSTITDQPQHF
>.|TRBV13|.|TRBJ1-2
TGTGCCAGCAGCCCTTACGGGGTTTATGGCTACACCTTC
CASSPYGVYGYTF
>.|TRBV6-5|.|TRBJ1-2
TGTGCCAGCACTTCAACAGGGTCTCGGCGCGGCTACACCTTC
CASTSTGSRRGYTF
>TRBD2|TRBV27|few|TRBJ2-7
TGTGCCAGCCTACCCCACATCCTAGGACTAGCGGGAGTGGAGGAGCAGTACTTC
CASLPHILGLAGVEEQYF
>TRBD2|TRBV4-1|.|TRBJ2-2
TGCGCCAGCAGTCAGGGACTAGCGGGAGGTAACCGGAAGGTCACCGGGGAGCTGTTTTTT
CASSQGLAGGNRKVTGELFF